This T cell receptor (beta chain) originates from a study of identical twins. General study points: There were fewer insertions in abundant cord blood beta clonotypes, but memory repertoires showed no such pattern. Twin-shared out-of-frame alpha sequences were enriched for low generation probability.

Unique molecular identifiers were present on cDNA, and template switching added a universal primer site. Via MiXCR, TCRdb re-called the 5' RACE reads, giving one row per CDR3 protein. The data show around 490,000 distinct CDR3 sequences, approximately 15% seen once. Losses at the gene ends were 3 bases for V and 7 bases for J; bases not matched to a gene: 6. The CDR3 length is 14 residues. Germline lookup yields CDR1 SQVTM and CDR2 ANQGSEA. No donor was unhealthy or non-Caucasian. In this sample, this clonotype turned up a few times. The antigen is not known. This sample also belongs to another study, concerning yellow fever vaccine responses in identical twins.

J is TRBJ2-1 and V is TRBV29-1, with 10 nucleotides matching TRBD2. This sequence was found in a woman aged 18 to 35 in good health. Material: CD4+ T cells sorted from blood. For the CDR3, the DNA is TGCAGCGTTGATACTAGCGGGGATTTAAATGAGCAGTTCTTC. Amino acids: CSVDTSGDLNEQFF.